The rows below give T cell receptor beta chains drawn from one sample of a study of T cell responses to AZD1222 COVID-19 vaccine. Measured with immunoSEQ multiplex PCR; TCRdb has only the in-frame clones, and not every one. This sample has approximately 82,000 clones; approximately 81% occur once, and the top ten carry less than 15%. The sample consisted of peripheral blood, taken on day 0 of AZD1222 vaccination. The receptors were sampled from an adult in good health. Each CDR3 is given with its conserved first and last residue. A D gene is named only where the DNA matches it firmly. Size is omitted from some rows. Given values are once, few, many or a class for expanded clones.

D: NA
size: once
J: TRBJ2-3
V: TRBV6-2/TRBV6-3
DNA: TGTGCCAGCAGTTCGTTGGTACAGGTTTGGACAGATACGCAGTATTTT
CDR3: CASSSLVQVWTDTQYF

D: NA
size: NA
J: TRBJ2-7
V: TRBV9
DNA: TGTGCCAGCAGCGTTAGCGGTCCTCCCTACGAGCAGTACTTC
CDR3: CASSVSGPPYEQYF

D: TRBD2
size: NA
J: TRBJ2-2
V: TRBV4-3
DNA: TGCGCCAGCAGCCGTAACCGGGGGGGGAACACCGGGGAGCTGTTTTTT
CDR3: CASSRNRGGNTGELFF

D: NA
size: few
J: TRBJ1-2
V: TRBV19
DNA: TGTGCCAGTAGTATCCAATTATACGCAGCTAACTATGGCTACACCTTC
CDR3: CASSIQLYAANYGYTF

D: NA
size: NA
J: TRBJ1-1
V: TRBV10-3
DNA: TGTGCCATCAGTGGCAGGGAGAACACTGAAGCTTTCTTT
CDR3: CAISGRENTEAFF

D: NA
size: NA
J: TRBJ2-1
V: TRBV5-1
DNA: TGCGCCAGCAATGAGCCCGCTAGTGGGACTGAGCAGTTCTTC
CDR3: CASNEPASGTEQFF

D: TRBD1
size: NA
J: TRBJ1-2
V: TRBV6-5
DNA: TGTGCCAGCAGACGACCTTCGACAGGGGATAGTGGCTACACCTTC
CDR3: CASRRPSTGDSGYTF

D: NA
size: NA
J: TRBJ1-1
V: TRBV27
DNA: TGTGCCAGCAGCCGCACAGGGTACACTGAAGCTTTCTTT
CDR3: CASSRTGYTEAFF

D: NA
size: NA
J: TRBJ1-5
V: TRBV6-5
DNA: TGTGCCAGCAGTTACGGCTATAGCAATCAGCCCCAGCATTTT
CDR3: CASSYGYSNQPQHF

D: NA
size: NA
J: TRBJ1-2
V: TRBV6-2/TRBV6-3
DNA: TGTGCCAGCAGTTACAAGACAGCCATCTATGGCTACACCTTC
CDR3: CASSYKTAIYGYTF

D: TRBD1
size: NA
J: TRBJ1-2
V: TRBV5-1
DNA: TGCGCCAGCAGCTTGGGACAGGGTGGAGGCTACACCTTC
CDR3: CASSLGQGGGYTF

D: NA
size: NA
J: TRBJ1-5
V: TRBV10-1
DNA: TGCGCCAGCAGTGAGCCCAATCAGCCCCAGCATTTT
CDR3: CASSEPNQPQHF

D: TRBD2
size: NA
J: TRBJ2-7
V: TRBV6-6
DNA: TGTGCCAGCAGTTACCCTAGCGGGGGGGCCTACGAGCAGTACTTC
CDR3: CASSYPSGGAYEQYF

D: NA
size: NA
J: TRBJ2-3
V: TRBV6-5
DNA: TGTGCCAGCAGACCTTCGGACTGGAACACAGATACGCAGTATTTT
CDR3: CASRPSDWNTDTQYF

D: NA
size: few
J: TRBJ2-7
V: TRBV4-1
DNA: TGCGCCAGCAGCCAAGATCTGGGGGCGAGAGAGCAGTACTTC
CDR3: CASSQDLGAREQYF

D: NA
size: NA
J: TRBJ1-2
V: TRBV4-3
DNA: TGCGCCAGCAGTTCGGGCCTAGACGGTGGCTACACCTTC
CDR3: CASSSGLDGGYTF

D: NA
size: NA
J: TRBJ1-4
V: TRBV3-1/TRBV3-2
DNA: TGTGCCAGCAGCCAAGCCGGGGTGGTGGGTGAAAAACTGTTTTTT
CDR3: CASSQAGVVGEKLFF

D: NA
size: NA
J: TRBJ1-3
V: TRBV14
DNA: TGTGCCAGCAGCCAAGGGTCTGGAAACACCATATATTTT
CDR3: CASSQGSGNTIYF

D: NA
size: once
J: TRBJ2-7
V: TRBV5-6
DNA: TGTGCCAGCAGCTTTGGGGGGGCCTCTGGCGAGCAGTACTTC
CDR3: CASSFGGASGEQYF

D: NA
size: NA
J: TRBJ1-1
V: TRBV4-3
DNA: TGCGCCAGCAGCCAAGAAAGGCTCAGAGAAGCTTTCTTT
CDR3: CASSQERLREAFF

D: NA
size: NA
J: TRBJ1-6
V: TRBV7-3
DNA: TGTGCCAGCAGCTTAAGCTCCTATAATTCACCCCTCCACTTT
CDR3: CASSLSSYNSPLHF

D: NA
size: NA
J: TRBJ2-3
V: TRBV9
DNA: TGTGCCAGCAGCGTAGCTGTCCCGGATACGCAGTATTTT
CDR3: CASSVAVPDTQYF

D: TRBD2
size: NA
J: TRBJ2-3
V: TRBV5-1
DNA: TGCGCCAGCAGCCCGGGACTAGCGGGGGGTACAGATACGCAGTATTTT
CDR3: CASSPGLAGGTDTQYF

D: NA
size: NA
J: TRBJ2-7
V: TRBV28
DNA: TGTGCCAGCAGTTCCCCGGGCAGGTCCTACGAGCAGTACTTC
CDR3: CASSSPGRSYEQYF

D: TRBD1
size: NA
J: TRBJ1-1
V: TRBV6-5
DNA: TGTGCCAGCACCCCGACAGGGTTAGCGACTGAAGCTTTCTTT
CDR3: CASTPTGLATEAFF

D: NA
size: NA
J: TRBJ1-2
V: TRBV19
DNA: TGTGCCAGTAGTATTCTGAGACAGGCTGGAGGCTACACCTTC
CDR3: CASSILRQAGGYTF

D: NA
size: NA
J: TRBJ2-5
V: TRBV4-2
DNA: TGTGCCAGCAGCCAAGAGGACAGCCAAGAGACCCAGTACTTC
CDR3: CASSQEDSQETQYF

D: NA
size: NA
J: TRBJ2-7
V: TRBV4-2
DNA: TGTGCCAGCAGCCAAGCCACCCTCGACAGTGTGGAGCAGTACTTC
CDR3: CASSQATLDSVEQYF

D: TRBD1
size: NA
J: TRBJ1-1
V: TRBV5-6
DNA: TGTGCCAGCAGCCCCGGGACAGGGACCAGGGGCACTGAAGCTTTCTTT
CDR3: CASSPGTGTRGTEAFF

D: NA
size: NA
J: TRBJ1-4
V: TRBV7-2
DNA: TGTGCCAGCAGCTTCTGGACCGTGAGCGGTATAAATGAAAAACTGTTTTTT
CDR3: CASSFWTVSGINEKLFF

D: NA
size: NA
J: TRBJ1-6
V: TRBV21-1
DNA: TGTGCCAGCAGCATTTCGGGACAGGGGTTTCCACCCCTCCACTTT
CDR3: CASSISGQGFPPLHF

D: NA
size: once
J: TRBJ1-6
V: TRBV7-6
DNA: TGTGCCAGCAGAGGTACAGGGAATAATTCACCCCTCCACTTT
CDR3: CASRGTGNNSPLHF

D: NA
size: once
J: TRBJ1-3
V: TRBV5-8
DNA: TGTGCCAGCAGCCTCCTCTCGGGAAACACCATATATTTT
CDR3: CASSLLSGNTIYF

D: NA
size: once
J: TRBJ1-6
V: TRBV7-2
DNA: TGTGCCAGCAGCCTTAGGAGCAGGAACGACAATTCACCCCTCCACTTT
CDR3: CASSLRSRNDNSPLHF

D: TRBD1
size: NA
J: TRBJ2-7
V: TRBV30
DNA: TGTGCCGGACAGGGTGATCCCTACGAGCAGTACTTC
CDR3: CAGQGDPYEQYF

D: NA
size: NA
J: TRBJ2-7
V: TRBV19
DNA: TGTGCCAGTAGTACGGGACGGATTAGGGTGGGTGAGCAGTACTTC
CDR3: CASSTGRIRVGEQYF

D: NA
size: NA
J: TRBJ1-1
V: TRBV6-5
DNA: TGTGCCAGCAGTCGGGATCCGAACACTGAAGCTTTCTTT
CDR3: CASSRDPNTEAFF

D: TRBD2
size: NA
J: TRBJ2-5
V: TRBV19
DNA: TGTGCCAGTAGCTTGGCGGGGGGCCGGGAGACCCAGTACTTC
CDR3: CASSLAGGRETQYF

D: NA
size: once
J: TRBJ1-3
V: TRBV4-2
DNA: TGTGCCAGCAGCACCATGACAGGCCTCTCTGGAAACACCATATATTTT
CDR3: CASSTMTGLSGNTIYF

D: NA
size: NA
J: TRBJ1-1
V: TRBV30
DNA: TGTGCCTGCGGGGACACTGAAGCTTTCTTT
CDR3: CACGDTEAFF